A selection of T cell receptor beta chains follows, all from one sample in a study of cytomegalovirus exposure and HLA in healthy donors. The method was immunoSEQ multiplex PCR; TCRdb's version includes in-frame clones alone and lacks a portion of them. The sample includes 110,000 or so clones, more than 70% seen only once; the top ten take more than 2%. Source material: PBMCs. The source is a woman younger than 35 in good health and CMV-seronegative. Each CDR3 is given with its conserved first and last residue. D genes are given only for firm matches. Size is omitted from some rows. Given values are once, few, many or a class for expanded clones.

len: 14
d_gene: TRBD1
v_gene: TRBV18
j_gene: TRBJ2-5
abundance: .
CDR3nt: TGTGCCAGCTCACCGGGACAGTCTAAAGAGACCCAGTACTTC
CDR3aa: CASSPGQSKETQYF

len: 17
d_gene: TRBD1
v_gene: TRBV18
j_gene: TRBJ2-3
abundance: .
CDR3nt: TGTGCCAGCTCACCATTTAGTGGACAGGGCAACACAGATACGCAGTATTTT
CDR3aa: CASSPFSGQGNTDTQYF

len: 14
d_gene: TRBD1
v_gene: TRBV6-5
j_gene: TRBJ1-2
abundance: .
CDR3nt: TGTGCCAGCAGTTTCGTTGTAGGGGGCTACGGCTACACCTTC
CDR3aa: CASSFVVGGYGYTF

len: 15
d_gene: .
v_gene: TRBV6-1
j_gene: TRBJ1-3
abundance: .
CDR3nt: TGTGCCAGCAGTGTAGCGGCAGGGACTGGAAACACCATATATTTT
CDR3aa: CASSVAAGTGNTIYF

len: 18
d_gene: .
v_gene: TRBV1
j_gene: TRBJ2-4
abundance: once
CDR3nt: TGCACCAGCAGCCAAGAAGGGGGTAGCAGAAGACCCAAAAACATTCAGTACTTC
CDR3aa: CTSSQEGGSRRPKNIQYF

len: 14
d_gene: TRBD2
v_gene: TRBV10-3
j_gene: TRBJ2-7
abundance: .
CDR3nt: TGTGCCACCTCTTCTAGCGGGAGGTCCTACGAGCAGTACTTC
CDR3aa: CATSSSGRSYEQYF

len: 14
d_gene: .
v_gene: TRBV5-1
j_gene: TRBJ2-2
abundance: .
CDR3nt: TGCGCCAGCAGCTCCGGTTTGGAGACCGGGGAGCTGTTTTTT
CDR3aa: CASSSGLETGELFF

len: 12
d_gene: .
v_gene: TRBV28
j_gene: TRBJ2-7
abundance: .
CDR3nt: TGTGCCAGCAGTTCCAACACCTACGAGCAGTACTTC
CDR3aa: CASSSNTYEQYF

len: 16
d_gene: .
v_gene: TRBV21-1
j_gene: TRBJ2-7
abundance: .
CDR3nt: TGTGCCAGCAGCAAAAAAATTAGGGACAGGCTATACGAGCAGTACTTC
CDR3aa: CASSKKIRDRLYEQYF

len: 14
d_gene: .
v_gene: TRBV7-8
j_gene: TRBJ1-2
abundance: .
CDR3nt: TGTGCCAGCAGCTCCGGTACAGGGCCCGATGGCTACACCTTC
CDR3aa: CASSSGTGPDGYTF

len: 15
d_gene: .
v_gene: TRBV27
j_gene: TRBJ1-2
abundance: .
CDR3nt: TGTGCCAGCAGGGTTTGGGCCCAGGGGCGCTATGGCTACACCTTC
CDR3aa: CASRVWAQGRYGYTF

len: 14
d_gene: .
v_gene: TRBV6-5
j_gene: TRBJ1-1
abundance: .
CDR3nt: TGTGCCAGCAGTTACTCGCGAGGGCAGACTGAAGCTTTCTTT
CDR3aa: CASSYSRGQTEAFF

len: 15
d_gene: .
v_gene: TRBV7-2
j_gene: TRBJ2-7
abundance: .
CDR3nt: TGTGCCAGCAGCTATTACGGGGGATCGGAGCGCGAGCAGTACTTC
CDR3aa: CASSYYGGSEREQYF

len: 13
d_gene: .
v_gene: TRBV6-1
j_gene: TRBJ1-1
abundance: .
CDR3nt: TGTGCCAGTGCCGGGACTTTGAACACTGAAGCTTTCTTT
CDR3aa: CASAGTLNTEAFF

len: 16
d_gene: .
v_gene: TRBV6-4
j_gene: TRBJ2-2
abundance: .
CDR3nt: TGTGCCAGCAGTTATGTTGCAGGGGTCCTCACCGGGGAGCTGTTTTTT
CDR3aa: CASSYVAGVLTGELFF

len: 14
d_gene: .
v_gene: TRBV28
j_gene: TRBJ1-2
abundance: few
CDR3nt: TGTGCCAGCAACAACGGGACTTGGAACTATGGCTACACCTTC
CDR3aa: CASNNGTWNYGYTF

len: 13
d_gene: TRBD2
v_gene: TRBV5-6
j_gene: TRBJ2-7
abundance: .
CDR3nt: TGTGCCAGCAGCTTGTGGGAGGGCTACGAGCAGTACTTC
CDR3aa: CASSLWEGYEQYF

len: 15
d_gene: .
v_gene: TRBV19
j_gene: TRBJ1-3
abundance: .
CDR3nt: TGTGCCAGTAGTCATACAGGGAATTCTGGAAACACCATATATTTT
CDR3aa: CASSHTGNSGNTIYF

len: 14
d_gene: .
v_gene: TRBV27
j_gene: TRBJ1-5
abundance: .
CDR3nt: TGTGCCAGCAGTTTAAATGGCGAGCAGGATCCCCAGCATTTT
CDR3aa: CASSLNGEQDPQHF

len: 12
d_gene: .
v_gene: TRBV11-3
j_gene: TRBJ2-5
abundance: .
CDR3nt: TGTGCCAGCAGTACAGGATCCGAGACCCAGTACTTC
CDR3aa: CASSTGSETQYF

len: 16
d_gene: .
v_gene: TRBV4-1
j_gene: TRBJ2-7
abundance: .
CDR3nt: TGCGCCAGCAGCCAAGATGGGCCACCTAACCCCTACGAGCAGTACTTC
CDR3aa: CASSQDGPPNPYEQYF

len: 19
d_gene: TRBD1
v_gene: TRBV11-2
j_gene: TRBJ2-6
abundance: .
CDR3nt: TGTGCCAGCCCGCCGATAGACAGGGACGTTGGTGGTGGGGCCAACGTCCTGACTTTC
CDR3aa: CASPPIDRDVGGGANVLTF

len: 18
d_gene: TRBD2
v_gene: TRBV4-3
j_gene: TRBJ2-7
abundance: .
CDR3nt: TGCGCCAGCAGCCAAGATTTCAAGCGGGGGGGGCCAAGATCCGAGCAGTACTTC
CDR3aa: CASSQDFKRGGPRSEQYF

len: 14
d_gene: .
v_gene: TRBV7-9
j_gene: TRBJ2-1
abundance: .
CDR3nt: TGTGCCAGCAGCTCCCGGGTCCCTTCGGATGAGCAGTTCTTC
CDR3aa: CASSSRVPSDEQFF

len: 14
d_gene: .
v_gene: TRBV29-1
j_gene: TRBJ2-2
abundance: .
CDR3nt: TGCAGCGCTAGACAGGGAGGTTACGCCGGGGAGCTGTTTTTT
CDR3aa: CSARQGGYAGELFF

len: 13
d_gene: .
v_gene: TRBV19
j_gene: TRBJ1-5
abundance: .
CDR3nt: TGTGCCGGTAGCCAGTATAGCAATCAGCCCCAGCATTTT
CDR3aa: CAGSQYSNQPQHF

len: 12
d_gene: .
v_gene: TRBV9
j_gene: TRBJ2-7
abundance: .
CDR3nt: TGTGCCAGCAGCTCAGGGGGGAGAGAGCAGTACTTC
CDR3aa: CASSSGGREQYF

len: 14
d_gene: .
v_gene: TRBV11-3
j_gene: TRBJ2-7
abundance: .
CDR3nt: TGTGCCAGCAGTGACCGGGACACCACCGGTGAGCAGTACTTC
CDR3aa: CASSDRDTTGEQYF

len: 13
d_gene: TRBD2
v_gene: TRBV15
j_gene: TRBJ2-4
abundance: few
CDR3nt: TGTGCCACCTCGGGGGGGGCCAAAAACATTCAGTACTTC
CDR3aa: CATSGGAKNIQYF

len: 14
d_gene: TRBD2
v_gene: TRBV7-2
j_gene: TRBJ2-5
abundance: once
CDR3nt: TGTGCCAGCAGCTTAGGCCAGCGGGGTATTACCCAGTACTTC
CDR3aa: CASSLGQRGITQYF

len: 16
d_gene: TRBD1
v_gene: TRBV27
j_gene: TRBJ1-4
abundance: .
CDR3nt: TGTGCCAGCACCGGGACAGGAATCCTCGGCCGCGAAAAACTGTTTTTT
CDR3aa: CASTGTGILGREKLFF

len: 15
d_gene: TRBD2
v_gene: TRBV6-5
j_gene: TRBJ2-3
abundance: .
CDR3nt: TGTGCCAGCAGTTACCTGGGACTAGTCACAGATACGCAGTATTTT
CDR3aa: CASSYLGLVTDTQYF

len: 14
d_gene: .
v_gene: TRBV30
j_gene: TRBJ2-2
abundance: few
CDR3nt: TGTGCCTGGAGGGTCGGGATTGGAACCGGGGAGCTGTTTTTT
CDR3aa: CAWRVGIGTGELFF